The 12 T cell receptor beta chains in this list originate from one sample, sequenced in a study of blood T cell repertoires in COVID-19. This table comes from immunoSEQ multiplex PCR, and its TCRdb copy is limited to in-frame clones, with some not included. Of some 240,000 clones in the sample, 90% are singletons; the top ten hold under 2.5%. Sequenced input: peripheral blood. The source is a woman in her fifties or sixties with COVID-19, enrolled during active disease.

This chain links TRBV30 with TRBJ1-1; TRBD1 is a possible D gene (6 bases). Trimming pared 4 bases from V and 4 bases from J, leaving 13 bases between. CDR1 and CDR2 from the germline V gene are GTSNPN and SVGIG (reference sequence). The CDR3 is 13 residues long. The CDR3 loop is CAWNTGGGTEAFF. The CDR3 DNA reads TGTGCCTGGAACACGGGGGGCGGCACTGAAGCTTTCTTT.

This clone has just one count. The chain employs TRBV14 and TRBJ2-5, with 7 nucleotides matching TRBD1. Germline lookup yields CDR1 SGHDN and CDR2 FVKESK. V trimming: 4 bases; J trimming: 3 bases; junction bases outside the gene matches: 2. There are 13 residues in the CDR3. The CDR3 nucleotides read TGTGCCAGCAGCCGTGGGACAGAAGAGACCCAGTACTTC. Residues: CASSRGTEETQYF. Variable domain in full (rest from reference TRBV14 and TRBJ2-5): EAGVTQFPSHSVIEKGQTVTLRCDPISGHDNLYWYRRVMGKEIKFLLHFVKESKQDESGMPNNRFLAERTGGTYSTLKVQPAELEDSGVYFCASSRGTEETQYFGPGTRLLVL.

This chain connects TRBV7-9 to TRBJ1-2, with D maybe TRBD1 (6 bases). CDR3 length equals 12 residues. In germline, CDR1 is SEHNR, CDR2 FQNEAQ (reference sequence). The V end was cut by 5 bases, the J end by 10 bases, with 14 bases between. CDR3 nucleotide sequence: TGTGCCAGCAGCCCACAGGGCCCGATCTACACCTTC. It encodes CASSPQGPIYTF.

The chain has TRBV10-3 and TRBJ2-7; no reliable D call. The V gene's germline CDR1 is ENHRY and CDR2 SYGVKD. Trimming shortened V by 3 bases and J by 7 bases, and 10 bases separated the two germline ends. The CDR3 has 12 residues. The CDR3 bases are TGTGCCATCAGTGATACGGCGAGGGAGCAGTACTTC. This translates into CAISDTAREQYF.

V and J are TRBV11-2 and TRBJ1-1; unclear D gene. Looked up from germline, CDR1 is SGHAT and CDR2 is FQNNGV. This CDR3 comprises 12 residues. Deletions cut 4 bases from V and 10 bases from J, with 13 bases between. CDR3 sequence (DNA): TGTGCCAGCAGCTACGACGATCGGAGAGCTTTCTTT. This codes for CASSYDDRRAFF.

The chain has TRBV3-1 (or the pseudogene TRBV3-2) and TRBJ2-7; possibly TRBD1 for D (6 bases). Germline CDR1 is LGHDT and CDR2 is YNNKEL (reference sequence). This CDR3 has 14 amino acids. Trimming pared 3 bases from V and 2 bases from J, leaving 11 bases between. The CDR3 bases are TGTGCCAGCAGCCACCAGGACAGAGCCTACGAGCAGTACTTC. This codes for CASSHQDRAYEQYF.

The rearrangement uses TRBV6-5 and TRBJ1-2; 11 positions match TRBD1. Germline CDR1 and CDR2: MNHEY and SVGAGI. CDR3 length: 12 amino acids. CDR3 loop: CAVGTGGYGYTF. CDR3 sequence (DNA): TGTGCGGTCGGGACAGGGGGTTATGGCTACACCTTC.

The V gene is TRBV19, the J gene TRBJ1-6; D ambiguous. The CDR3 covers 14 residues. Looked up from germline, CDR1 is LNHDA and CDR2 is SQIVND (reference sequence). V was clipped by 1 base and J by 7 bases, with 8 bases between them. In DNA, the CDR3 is TGTGCCAGTAGTATAGGCCAGACAAATTCACCCCTCCACTTT. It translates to CASSIGQTNSPLHF.

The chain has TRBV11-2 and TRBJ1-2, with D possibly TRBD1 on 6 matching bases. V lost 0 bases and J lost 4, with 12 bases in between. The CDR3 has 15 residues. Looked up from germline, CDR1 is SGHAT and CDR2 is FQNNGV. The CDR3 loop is CASSLDSGVGYGYTF. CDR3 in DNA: TGTGCCAGCAGCTTAGATTCAGGGGTAGGCTATGGCTACACCTTC.

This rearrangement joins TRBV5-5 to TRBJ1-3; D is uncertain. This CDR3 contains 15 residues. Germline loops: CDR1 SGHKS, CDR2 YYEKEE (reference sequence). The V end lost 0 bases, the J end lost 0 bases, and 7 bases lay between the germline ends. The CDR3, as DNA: TGTGCCAGCAGCTTGGAATCAGGCTCTGGAAACACCATATATTTT. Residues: CASSLESGSGNTIYF.

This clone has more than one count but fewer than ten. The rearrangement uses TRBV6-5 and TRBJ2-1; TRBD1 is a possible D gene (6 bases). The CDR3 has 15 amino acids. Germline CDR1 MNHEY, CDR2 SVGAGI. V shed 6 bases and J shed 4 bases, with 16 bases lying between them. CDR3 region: CASRRTETSYNEQFF. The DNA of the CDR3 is TGTGCCAGCAGACGGACAGAAACTTCTTACAATGAGCAGTTCTTC.

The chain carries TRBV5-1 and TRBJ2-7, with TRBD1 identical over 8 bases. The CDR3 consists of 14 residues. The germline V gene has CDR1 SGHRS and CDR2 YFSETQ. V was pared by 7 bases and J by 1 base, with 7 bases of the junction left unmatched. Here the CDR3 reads CASSTGQGSYEQYF. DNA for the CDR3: TGCGCCAGCTCTACCGGACAGGGATCCTACGAGCAGTACTTC.